The source of this TCR beta chain is a study of vaccination effects on CD4 cells after COVID-19. Study results and caveats: Vaccine-induced clones in healthy vaccinees cross-reacted with common cold coronaviruses in only 1 of 255 cases.

Before any sequencing was done, the ViraFEST assay used viral peptide pools to expand antigen-specific CD4+ T cells. An approximately 10-day culture period preceded the isolation of CD4+ T cells. All participants had two doses of either the BNT162b2 or mRNA-1273 vaccine. PBMC cultures contained two million cells per well, roughly 10 IU/ml IL-2 and 10 ug/ml peptides. Here immunoSEQ multiplex PCR was the method, and the copy in TCRdb shows in-frame clones only, minus some. The sample lists about 24,000 clones; roughly 76% were seen once. There are 17 residues in the CDR3. Germline assignment: CDR1 LNHNV and CDR2 YYDKDF (reference sequence). V lost 0 bases to trimming and J lost 0 bases, with 12 bases between them. Note on this clone: Antigen specificity is unknown.

Sequenced material: CD4+ T cells from PBMCs cultured with SARS-CoV-2 spike peptides, taken after COVID-19 vaccination. The sequence was obtained from a human donor who received a COVID-19 vaccine. Some clones in this sample may be carry-over from other donors' samples. The chain joins TRBV15 to TRBJ1-5; no clear D gene. CDR3 sequence reads: CATSRDRQAYSNQPQHF. The CDR3 nucleotides read TGTGCCACCAGCAGAGATAGGCAGGCTTATAGCAATCAGCCCCAGCATTTT.